Here is one T cell receptor (beta chain) with its context. The data belong to a study of T cell changes during pregnancy in multiple sclerosis. Germline V gene data show CDR1 as SNHLY and CDR2 as FYNNEI. CDR3 length equals 14 residues. The V segment lost 5 bases and the J segment 3 bases; nucleotides outside the gene matches: 5. The table came from immunoSEQ multiplex PCR; TCRdb's copy has only in-frame clones and leaves some out. The sample comprises around 70,000 clones, more than 80% of which are singletons, and 2% to 2.5% rests with the top ten. This sequence joins TRBV2 and TRBJ2-7, with 9 positions matching TRBD1. The sample here was peripheral blood, taken in the second trimester of pregnancy. The sequence was obtained from a female donor in good health, enrolled as a control in a pregnancy study. The CDR3 reads CASSLDRGNYEQYF. As DNA, the CDR3 is TGTGCCAGCAGTCTCGACAGGGGGAACTACGAGCAGTACTTC.